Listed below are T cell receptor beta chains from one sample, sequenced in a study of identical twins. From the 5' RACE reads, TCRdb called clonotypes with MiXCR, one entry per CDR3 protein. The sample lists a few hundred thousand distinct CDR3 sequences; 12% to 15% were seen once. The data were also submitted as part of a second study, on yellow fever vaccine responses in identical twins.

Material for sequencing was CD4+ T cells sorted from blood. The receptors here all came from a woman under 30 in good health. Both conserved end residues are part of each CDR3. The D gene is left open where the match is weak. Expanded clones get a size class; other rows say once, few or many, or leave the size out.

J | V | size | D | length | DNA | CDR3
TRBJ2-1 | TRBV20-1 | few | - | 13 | TGCAGTGCCCGGTCCCCCCGGGACGCCTCAGCCCCCTTC | CSARSPRDASAPF
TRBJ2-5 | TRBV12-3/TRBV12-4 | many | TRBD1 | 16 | TGTGCCAGCAGTTTAGCGCTAAGAGACAGGGTAGAGACCCAGTACTTC | CASSLALRDRVETQYF
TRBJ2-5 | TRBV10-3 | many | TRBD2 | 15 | TGTGCCATCAGGGGGACTAGCGGGGGCCAAGAGACCCAGTACTTC | CAIRGTSGGQETQYF
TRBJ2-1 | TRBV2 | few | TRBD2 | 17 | TGTGCCAGCAGTGTTTTCGCGGCTAGCGGGACCTACAATGAGCAGTTCTTC | CASSVFAASGTYNEQFF
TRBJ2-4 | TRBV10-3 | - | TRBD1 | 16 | TGTGCCATCAGTGAGTCCAAGGGACAGTTTGGGAACATTCAGTACTTC | CAISESKGQFGNIQYF
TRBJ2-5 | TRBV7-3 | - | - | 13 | TGTGCCAGCAGCGTGCGAGCGGGAGAGACCCAGTACTTC | CASSVRAGETQYF
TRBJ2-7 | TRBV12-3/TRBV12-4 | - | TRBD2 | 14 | TGTGCCAGCTGTACTAGCGGGAGTGGCTACGAGCAGTACTTC | CASCTSGSGYEQYF
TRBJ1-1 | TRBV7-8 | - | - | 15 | TGTGCCAGCAGCTCTCGTATAGGGGAAAACACTGAAGCTTTCTTT | CASSSRIGENTEAFF
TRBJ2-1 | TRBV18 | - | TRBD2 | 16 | TGTGCCAGCTCACTGATGGCGGGAGAAGGCAACAATGAGCAGTTCTTC | CASSLMAGEGNNEQFF
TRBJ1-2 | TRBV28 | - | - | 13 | TGTGCCAGCAGTCGGGGGCCCCAATATGGCTACACCTTC | CASSRGPQYGYTF
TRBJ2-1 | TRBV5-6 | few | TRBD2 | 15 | TGTGCCAGCAGCAAAGATAGCGGGAGGCTTGATGAGCAGTTCTTC | CASSKDSGRLDEQFF
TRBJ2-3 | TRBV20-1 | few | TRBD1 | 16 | TGCAGTGCTAGACCGAGTGGGACAGCTCTCACAGATACGCAGTATTTT | CSARPSGTALTDTQYF
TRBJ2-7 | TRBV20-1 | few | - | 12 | TGCAGTGCTAGCCCGGTATTGAGCGAGCAGTACTTC | CSASPVLSEQYF